A single sample is the source of the 6 T cell receptor beta chains below, sequenced in a study of T cells in localized non-small cell lung cancer. Repertoires were generated with immunoSEQ multiplex PCR, while TCRdb's copy carries only in-frame clones and drops some. The data contain 130,000 or so clones, around 90% of them seen just once; the ten biggest clones take up roughly 1.8%. Source: peripheral blood, taken before any cancer treatment. The receptors were sampled from a female donor older than 55 with stage I lung adenocarcinoma.

This sequence joins TRBV5-6 and TRBJ2-7; 11 bases agree with TRBD2. Germline-derived CDR1 and CDR2 are SGHDT and YYEEEE. CDR3 length: 16 amino acids. V lost 0 bases, J lost 2 bases, and 4 bases stayed unmatched. The CDR3, as DNA: TGTGCCAGCAGCTTGGCAGTAGCGGGAGGGCCCTACGAGCAGTACTTC. Its translation: CASSLAVAGGPYEQYF.

The gene calls are TRBV5-1 and TRBJ2-1, with TRBD2 matching 11 bases. CDR1 is SGHRS and CDR2 is YFSETQ in the germline V gene. This CDR3 has 17 amino acids. V lost 4 bases and J lost 5; bases outside the gene matches: 11. The CDR3 loop is CASSTGLAGRQDNEQFF. The CDR3 DNA sequence: TGCGCCAGCAGCACTGGACTAGCGGGCAGACAGGACAATGAGCAGTTCTTC.

The rearrangement uses TRBV5-5 and TRBJ2-7; D perhaps matches TRBD1 (6 bases). The V and J ends lost 2 bases and 4 bases respectively, with 16 bases between them. The germline gives CDR1 SGHKS, CDR2 YYEKEE (reference sequence). CDR3 size: 15 residues. CDR3 loop: CASSFSIQGKYEQYF. DNA for the CDR3: TGTGCCAGCAGCTTCTCGATACAGGGAAAGTACGAGCAGTACTTC.

V gene TRBV5-5 combines with J gene TRBJ2-7; D gene uncertain. Germline loops: CDR1 SGHKS, CDR2 YYEKEE (reference sequence). The CDR3 is 15 residues long. V gave up 3 bases and J gave up 4 bases, with 17 bases separating them. The CDR3 region has the DNA TGTGCCAGCAGCTCCGGACGGTTTAGATTTTACGAGCAGTACTTC. It yields the protein CASSSGRFRFYEQYF.

The chain carries TRBV10-3 and TRBJ2-3; 10 positions match TRBD1. The CDR3 consists of 13 residues. Germline loops: CDR1 ENHRY, CDR2 SYGVKD. Germline trimming cut 9 bases from V and 4 bases from J; bases unmatched to any gene: 4. The CDR3 DNA reads TGTGCCATGGGGACAGGGGCCGCAGATACGCAGTATTTT. It specifies CAMGTGAADTQYF.

V usage is TRBV7-3 and J usage is TRBJ2-1, with 8 bases aligning to TRBD2. V lost 0 bases and J lost 8; bases outside the gene matches: 6. The germline CDR1 and CDR2 sequences are SGHTA and FQGTGA. CDR3 length equals 15 residues. This chain's CDR3 is CASSLTAGGWDEQFF. CDR3 nucleotides: TGTGCCAGCAGCTTAACTGCGGGAGGTTGGGATGAGCAGTTCTTC. Supplemented by reference TRBV7-3 and TRBJ2-1, the full variable domain reads GAGVSQTPSNKVTEKGKYVELRCDPISGHTALYWYRQSLGQGPEFLIYFQGTGAADDSGLPNDRFFAVRPEGSVSTLKIQRTERGDSAVYLCASSLTAGGWDEQFFGPGTRLTVL.